The present entry profiles one T cell receptor beta chain with its context. Antigen specificity is unknown. Each donor was nominally healthy when sampled (though unrecorded immune exposures were likely). 60 Vbeta and 13 Jbeta primers were used in PCR. Sequencing was performed with immunoSEQ multiplex PCR; in TCRdb, only in-frame clones are kept and a portion is missing. The sample includes about 140,000 clones, 60% to 85% of them seen just once. This specimen belongs to a study of cytomegalovirus exposure and HLA in healthy donors. Overall study findings and caveats: CMV serostatus was the only recorded immune exposure for donors. CMV antigen specificity was confirmed in vitro for a few CMV-associated chains. Most of the TCR beta V segments (in an earlier analysis) were productive either about 87% or about 30% of the time.

The CDR3 is 13 amino acids. CDR1 is LGHNA, CDR2 YNFKEQ, per germline. The V and J ends lost 4 bases and 8 bases respectively, with 14 bases between them. The TCR originated in a man between 18 and 35 years old in good health and CMV-seronegative. This chain uses TRBV4-2 with TRBJ1-1; perhaps TRBD1 as D (6 bases). Sequenced: PBMCs. Written as DNA, the CDR3 is TGTGCCAGCAGCCCCACCCTACAGGGCGAAGCTTTCTTT. Amino acids: CASSPTLQGEAFF.